Below, one T cell receptor (beta chain) is given with its context. As yet, its antigen is unknown. Germline CDR1 SEHNR, CDR2 FQNEAQ (reference sequence). There are 14 residues in the CDR3. The V end was cut by 7 bases, the J end by 3 bases, with 13 bases between. This sample is drawn from a study of T cell responses to AZD1222 COVID-19 vaccine. Study information: Second-dose recipients at about 4 or about 12 weeks were treated as one pooled group.

Broader study findings: Possibly, clonal diversity was underestimated; donors were largely white British and included more females. Seropositive at baseline were only a handful of AZD1222 recipients.

The protocol was immunoSEQ multiplex PCR, while the TCRdb copy is restricted to in-frame clones and leaves out a portion. The sample lists approximately 100,000 clones, roughly 90% occurring once. This TCR derives from an adult in good health. The sequencing here drew on peripheral blood, taken on day 0 of AZD1222 vaccination. The rearrangement uses TRBV7-9 and TRBJ1-5, with D unresolved. The CDR3 sequence: CASKSPGDNQPQHF. CDR3 in DNA: TGTGCCAGCAAGTCTCCCGGGGACAATCAGCCCCAGCATTTT.